This paragraph reports one T cell receptor beta chain. J was trimmed by 5 bases and V by 2 bases; bases with no gene match: 16. This CDR3 contains 19 residues. The V gene's germline CDR1 is SEHNR and CDR2 FQNEAQ (reference sequence). Sequencing used immunoSEQ multiplex PCR; TCRdb keeps in-frame clones, though not all of them. The table records some 110,000 clones, roughly four fifths of them present only once. The sample originates from a study of blood T cell repertoires in COVID-19. The TCR comes from a man at least 80 years old with COVID-19, enrolled during active disease. This sequence joins TRBV7-9 and TRBJ2-1; 9 positions agree with TRBD1. The sequencing sample was made of peripheral blood. Written as DNA, the CDR3 is TGTGCCAGCAGCTTAAGGGGGGACAGGGACGGTCAAACCAACAATGAGCAGTTCTTC. It codes for CASSLRGDRDGQTNNEQFF.